This TCR beta chain was retrieved from a study of T cell repertoires in cytomegalovirus infection (dated by TCRdb to between 2018 and 2021). Notes on the research overall: Recently identified HLA-C-restricted CMV epitopes, whose presentation resists viral immunomodulation, were targeted by peptide stimulations together with well-studied HLA-B-restricted epitopes. Donor HLA type was relevant to the analysis, as public TCR beta signatures indicated carriage of CMV infection together with the matching HLA type.

This clonotype was found once. Its antigen remains undetermined. No qualities accompany the bases; no much larger clone lies one base away. One read yields weak evidence. Study-wide conclusions, independent of this receptor: Cumulative frequency of public TCR beta family members discriminated carriers of CMV infection plus the relevant HLA type in this cohort and an independent 352-donor cohort. In the ex vivo response, HLA-C-restricted CMV-specific TCR beta clonotypes were dominant, and in two of eight donors the single most frequent clonotype came from this HLA-C-restricted group.

The data were produced on an Illumina HiSeq 1500. Using fastp trimming at Q25 and MiXCR clonotype assembly, TCRdb reanalyzed the public sequencing data and kept in-frame beta chains. Here each entry gathers all rows of one CDR3 protein and keeps the most common genes and DNA. Recorded for this sample are around 360,000 distinct CDR3 sequences; just under 35% of them occurred a single time. The ten most abundant clones make up about 14% of the sample. The junction carries 7 bases between V and J, which are trimmed by 3 bases and 4 bases respectively. The CDR3 contains 13 residues, cysteine and phenylalanine counted. CDR3 DNA is the only sequence kept; it has 39 bases, read in frame from the first base. CDR1 is given as SNHLY and CDR2 as FYNNEI, both from the germline V gene. Interpreted using the paper, the treatment or condition label stands for: in vitro stimulation with specific CMV peptide epitopes to enrich CMV-specific T cells.

This chain joins TRBV2 to TRBJ2-1; possibly the D gene is TRBD1, per 6 matching bases. The material was cultured PBMCs, obtained from culture after CMV antigen stimulation. The TCR comes from a human donor in good health (CMV status not recorded). Some clones in this sample may be carry-over from other donors' samples. The DNA sequence is TGTGCCAGCAGTGATAGGGGGTACAATGAGCAGTTCTTC. It codes for CASSDRGYNEQFF.